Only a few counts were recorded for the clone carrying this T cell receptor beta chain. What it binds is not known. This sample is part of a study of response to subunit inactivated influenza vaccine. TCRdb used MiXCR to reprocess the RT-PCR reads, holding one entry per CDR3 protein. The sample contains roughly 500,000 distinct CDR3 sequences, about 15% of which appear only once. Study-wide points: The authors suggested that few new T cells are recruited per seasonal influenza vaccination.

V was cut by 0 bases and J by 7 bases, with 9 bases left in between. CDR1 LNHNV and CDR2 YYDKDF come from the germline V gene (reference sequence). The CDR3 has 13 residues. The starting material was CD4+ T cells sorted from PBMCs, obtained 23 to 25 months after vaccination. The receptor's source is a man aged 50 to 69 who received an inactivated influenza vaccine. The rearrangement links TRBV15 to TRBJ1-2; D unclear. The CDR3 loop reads CATSRDSSGGYTF. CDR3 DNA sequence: TGTGCCACCAGCAGAGATTCGTCGGGTGGCTACACCTTC.